This entry lists 13 T cell receptor beta chains sequenced from one sample in a study of cytomegalovirus exposure and HLA in healthy donors. In the PCR, 60 Vbeta and 13 Jbeta primers were used. The table came from immunoSEQ multiplex PCR; TCRdb's copy has only in-frame clones and leaves some out. The sample holds roughly 240,000 clones, 70% to 90% seen once. The sequencing input was PBMCs. These receptors were collected from a girl aged 2-10 years in good health and CMV-seronegative.

This chain joins TRBV10-1 and TRBJ2-2; the D is unclear. Germline values: CDR1 WNHNN, CDR2 SYGVQD (reference sequence). V was trimmed by 2 bases and J by 4 bases, leaving 14 bases between them. The CDR3 is made up of 16 amino acids. In DNA form, the CDR3 reads TGCGCCAGCAGTGAGAGAGCGACTGATACCACCGGGGAGCTGTTTTTT. It translates to CASSERATDTTGELFF.

The rearrangement uses TRBV5-6 and TRBJ2-7; the match to TRBD2 covers 7 bases. Germline CDR1 and CDR2: SGHDT and YYEEEE. The CDR3 is 15 residues long. The trim removed 3 bases at V and 4 bases at J, leaving 10 bases unmatched. The chain's CDR3 is CASSWGGVAIYEQYF. In nucleotides, the CDR3 is TGTGCCAGCAGCTGGGGGGGTGTAGCGATTTACGAGCAGTACTTC.

This rearrangement joins TRBV7-9 to TRBJ2-7; maybe TRBD1 (5 bases). Germline V lookup: CDR1 SEHNR, CDR2 FQNEAQ (reference sequence). V was cut by 5 bases and J by 2 bases, with 13 bases left in between. CDR3 length equals 14 residues. As DNA, the CDR3 is TGTGCCAGCAGCCCCCTTGGGGCGACCTACGAGCAGTACTTC. It yields the protein CASSPLGATYEQYF. Variable domain in full (rest from reference TRBV7-9 and TRBJ2-7): DTGVSQNPRHKITKRGQNVTFRCDPISEHNRLYWYRQTLGQGPEFLTYFQNEAQLEKSRLLSDRFSAERPKGSFSTLEIQRTEQGDSAMYLCASSPLGATYEQYFGPGTRLTVT.

The chain links TRBV7-8 to TRBJ1-2; D is ambiguous. V was trimmed by 0 bases and J by 6 bases, leaving 11 bases between them. CDR3 length: 14 residues. CDR1 is SGHVS, CDR2 FQNEAQ, per germline. CDR3 in DNA: TGTGCCAGCAGCTTAGCGCTGGCCCTAGATGGCTACACCTTC. It specifies CASSLALALDGYTF.

The V gene is TRBV5-6, the J gene TRBJ2-3, with TRBD2 identical over 7 bases. Germline-derived CDR1 and CDR2 are SGHDT and YYEEEE. This CDR3 comprises 14 residues. The V and J ends lost 5 bases and 2 bases, in that order; junction bases with no gene match: 5. CDR3 in DNA: TGTGCCAGCAGTGAAGCGGGGTCCACAGATACGCAGTATTTT. Translated, it gives CASSEAGSTDTQYF.

The chain employs TRBV28 and TRBJ2-5, with D unresolved. Trimming took off 8 bases at V and 1 base at J, with 8 bases between the two ends. Per germline, CDR1 MDHEN and CDR2 SYDVKM. The length of the CDR3 is 12 residues. The CDR3 reads CASGRPQETQYF. The CDR3 DNA reads as TGTGCCAGCGGCAGGCCCCAAGAGACCCAGTACTTC.

The chain is built from TRBV5-6 and TRBJ1-1; tentative D call: TRBD1 (6 bases). The CDR3 length is 15 residues. V lost 1 base and J lost 4, with 14 bases in between. Germline V gives CDR1 SGHDT, CDR2 YYEEEE. CDR3 amino acids: CASSLLGARGTEAFF. Here the CDR3 DNA reads TGTGCCAGCAGCTTGTTAGGGGCCAGGGGCACTGAAGCTTTCTTT.

The chain joins TRBV7-8 to TRBJ2-7, with 11 bases identical to TRBD2. V was pared by 2 bases and J by 6 bases, with 6 bases of the junction left unmatched. Germline V gene sequence: CDR1 SGHVS, CDR2 FQNEAQ. The CDR3 totals 15 residues. This CDR3 is CASSLYLAGGSEQYF. The CDR3 DNA follows: TGTGCCAGCAGCTTATACCTAGCGGGAGGTTCCGAGCAGTACTTC.

The chain joins TRBV7-3 to TRBJ1-1; possible D gene TRBD1, 5 bases. This CDR3 has 14 amino acids. Looked up from germline, CDR1 is SGHTA and CDR2 is FQGTGA. Trimming cost V 5 bases and J 6 bases, with 16 bases left between them. The CDR3 protein is CASSRTGDGAEAFF. The CDR3 nucleotides are TGTGCCAGCAGCCGAACGGGGGACGGGGCTGAAGCTTTCTTT.

The chain joins TRBV9 to TRBJ2-6; D is possibly TRBD2 (5 bases). Trimming left V 4 bases short and J 0 bases short, with 20 bases between. The CDR3 totals 19 residues. Germline V gene data show CDR1 as SGDLS and CDR2 as YYNGEE. Here the CDR3 DNA reads TGTGCCAGCAGCTCAGAGGGAGTCTATTCAATCTCTGGGGCCAACGTCCTGACTTTC. It yields the protein CASSSEGVYSISGANVLTF.

The CDR3 spells CASSPGLAGAYTDTQYF. The CDR3 nucleotides are TGCGCCAGCAGCCCGGGACTAGCGGGGGCCTACACAGATACGCAGTATTTT. The chain is built from TRBV4-1 and TRBJ2-3, with TRBD2 matching 14 bases. V was pared by 4 bases and J by 2 bases, with 5 bases of the junction left unmatched. The CDR3 sequence is 17 residues long. Germline V gene lookup returns CDR1 MGHRA and CDR2 YSYEKL.

The chain joins TRBV19 to TRBJ2-5; 13 bases fit TRBD2. This CDR3 has 17 amino acids. The V segment lost 5 bases and the J segment 4 bases; nucleotides outside the gene matches: 10. Germline V gene data show CDR1 as LNHDA and CDR2 as SQIVND (reference sequence). The CDR3 nucleotides read TGTGCCAGTAGTCCGCGACTAGCGGGAGGAAGGGGAGAGACCCAGTACTTC. Translated: CASSPRLAGGRGETQYF. The variable domain in full, with the rest retrieved from reference TRBV19 and TRBJ2-5, is DGGITQSPKYLFRKEGQNVTLSCEQNLNHDAMYWYRQDPGQGLRLIYYSQIVNDFQKGDIAEGYSVSREKKESFPLTVTSAQKNPTAFYLCASSPRLAGGRGETQYFGPGTRLLVL.

The chain links TRBV5-6 to TRBJ1-5; D is uncertain. V lost 0 bases to trimming and J lost 3 bases, with 16 bases between them. The CDR3 has 17 residues. Germline values: CDR1 SGHDT, CDR2 YYEEEE. The CDR3 DNA sequence: TGTGCCAGCAGCTTGGGGTATCGGGGATGGCACAATCAGCCCCAGCATTTT. This codes for CASSLGYRGWHNQPQHF. Combining the CDR3 with reference TRBV5-6 and TRBJ1-5 gives the whole variable domain DAGVTQSPTHLIKTRGQQVTLRCSPKSGHDTVSWYQQALGQGPQFIFQYYEEEERQRGNFPDRFSGHQFPNYSSELNVNALLLGDSALYLCASSLGYRGWHNQPQHFGDGTRLSIL.